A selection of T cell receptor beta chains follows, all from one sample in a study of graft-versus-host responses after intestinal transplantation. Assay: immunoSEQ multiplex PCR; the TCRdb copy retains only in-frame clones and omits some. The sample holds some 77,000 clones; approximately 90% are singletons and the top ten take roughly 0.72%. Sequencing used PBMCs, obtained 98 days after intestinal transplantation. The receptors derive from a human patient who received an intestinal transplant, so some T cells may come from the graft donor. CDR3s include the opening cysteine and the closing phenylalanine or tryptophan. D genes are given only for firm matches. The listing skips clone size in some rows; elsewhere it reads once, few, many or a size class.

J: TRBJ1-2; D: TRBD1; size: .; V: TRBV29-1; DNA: TGCAGCGTTTCGACAGGGCTCGACTATGGCTACACCTTC; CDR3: CSVSTGLDYGYTF
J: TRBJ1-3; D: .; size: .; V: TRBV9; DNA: TGTGCCAGCAGCGTAGAGGGAACTGGAAACACCATATATTTT; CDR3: CASSVEGTGNTIYF
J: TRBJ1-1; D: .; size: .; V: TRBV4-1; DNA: TGCGCCAGCAGCCAAGGGGACACCTTAGAAGCTTTCTTT; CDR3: CASSQGDTLEAFF
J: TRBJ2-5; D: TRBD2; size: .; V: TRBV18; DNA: TGTGCCAGCTCATCGGGACTAGCGGGAGCAGAGACCCAGTACTTC; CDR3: CASSSGLAGAETQYF
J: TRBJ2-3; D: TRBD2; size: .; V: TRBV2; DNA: TGTGCCAGCAGTCCTAGCGGGGGGGTAGCTCATACGCAGTATTTT; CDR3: CASSPSGGVAHTQYF
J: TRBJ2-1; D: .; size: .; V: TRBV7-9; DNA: TGTGCCAGCAGCTTATTTGGCGGGACCACCTACAATGAGCAGTTCTTC; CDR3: CASSLFGGTTYNEQFF
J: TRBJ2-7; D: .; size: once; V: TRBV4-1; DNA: TGCGCCAGCAGCCAGGGCGACCGGACCGAGCAGTACTTC; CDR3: CASSQGDRTEQYF
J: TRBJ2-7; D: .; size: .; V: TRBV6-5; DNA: TGTGCCAGCAGTTACCTGGGGGGGGCTCATCTCTACGAGCAGTACTTC; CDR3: CASSYLGGAHLYEQYF
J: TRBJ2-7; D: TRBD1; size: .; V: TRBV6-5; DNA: TGTGCCAGCACTGGAGGGGACAGGGCCTACGAGCAGTACTTC; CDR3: CASTGGDRAYEQYF
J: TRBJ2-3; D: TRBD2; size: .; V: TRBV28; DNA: TGTGCCAGCACTCCCTCTAGCGGGAGCGCCACAGATACGCAGTATTTT; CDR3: CASTPSSGSATDTQYF
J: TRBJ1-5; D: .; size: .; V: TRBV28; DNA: TGTGCCAGCAGTTTTAGTCAGCCCCAGCATTTT; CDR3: CASSFSQPQHF
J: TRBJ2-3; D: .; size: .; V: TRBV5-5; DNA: TGTGCCAGCAGCTTGATGTGGGAGGAGGAAACAGATACGCAGTATTTT; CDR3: CASSLMWEEETDTQYF
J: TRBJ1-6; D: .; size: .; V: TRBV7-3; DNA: TGTGCCAGCAGCCCGGATGCGTCGAATTCACCCCTCCACTTT; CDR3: CASSPDASNSPLHF
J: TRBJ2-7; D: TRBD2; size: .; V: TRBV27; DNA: TGTGCCAGCAGTTTAACTAGCGGGTACGAGCAGTACTTC; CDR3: CASSLTSGYEQYF
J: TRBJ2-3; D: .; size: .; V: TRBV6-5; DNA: TGTGCCAGCAGTCGACACGGAGGGGTAACAGATACGCAGTATTTT; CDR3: CASSRHGGVTDTQYF
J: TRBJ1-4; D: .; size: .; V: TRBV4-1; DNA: TGCGCCAGCAGCCAAGATTCTACTACCAGTAATGAAAAACTGTTTTTT; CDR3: CASSQDSTTSNEKLFF
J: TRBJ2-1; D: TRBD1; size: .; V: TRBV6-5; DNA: TGTGCCAGCGCCGGGACAGCAGACTACAATGAGCAGTTCTTC; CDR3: CASAGTADYNEQFF
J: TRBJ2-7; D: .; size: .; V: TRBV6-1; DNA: TGTGCCAGCATCAACACCGCGCACCGATCCTACGAGCAGTACTTC; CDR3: CASINTAHRSYEQYF
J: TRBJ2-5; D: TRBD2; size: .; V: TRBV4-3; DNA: TGCGCCAGCAGCCAGCTTCAGGGAGGGCAAGAGACCCAGTACTTC; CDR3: CASSQLQGGQETQYF
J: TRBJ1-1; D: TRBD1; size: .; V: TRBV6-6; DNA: TGTGCCAGCAGTCAAACCGAGACAGGGGTCACTGAAGCTTTCTTT; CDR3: CASSQTETGVTEAFF
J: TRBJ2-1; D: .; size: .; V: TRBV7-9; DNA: TGTGCCAGCAGCCCGACTCCTGAGCAGTTCTTC; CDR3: CASSPTPEQFF
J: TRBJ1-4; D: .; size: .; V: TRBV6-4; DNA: TGTGCCAGCAGTGACAAGCATGGGGGTAGTTTGGAAAAACTGTTTTTT; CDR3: CASSDKHGGSLEKLFF
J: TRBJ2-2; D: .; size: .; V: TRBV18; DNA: TGTGCCAGCTCACCACCTTTGAACACCGGGGAGCTGTTTTTT; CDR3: CASSPPLNTGELFF
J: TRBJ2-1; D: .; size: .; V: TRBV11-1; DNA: TGTGCCAGCAGCTTAAGGGCGGGACCATACAATGAGCAGTTCTTC; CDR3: CASSLRAGPYNEQFF
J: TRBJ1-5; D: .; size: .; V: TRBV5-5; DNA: TGTGCCAGCAGCTTGGAGGTGGGCAGCCCAACCAATCAGCCCCAGCATTTT; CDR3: CASSLEVGSPTNQPQHF
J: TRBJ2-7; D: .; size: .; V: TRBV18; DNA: TGTGCCAGCTCTCTACGATCCAGGGGGGCCTACGAGCAGTACTTC; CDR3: CASSLRSRGAYEQYF
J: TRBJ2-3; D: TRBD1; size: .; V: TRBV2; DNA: TGTGCCAGCCCTACAGGGGTTCGCGATGATACGCAGTATTTT; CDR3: CASPTGVRDDTQYF
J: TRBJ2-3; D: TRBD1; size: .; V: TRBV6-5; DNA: TGTGCCAGCAGGAGGACAGGGGGCACAGATACGCAGTATTTT; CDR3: CASRRTGGTDTQYF
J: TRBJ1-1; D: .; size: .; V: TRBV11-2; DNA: TGTGCCAGCAGCTTAGGGGGTTGGCAAGCTTTCTTT; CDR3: CASSLGGWQAFF
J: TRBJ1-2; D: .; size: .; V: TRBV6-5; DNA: TGTGCCAGCAGTTTCGAACGGGGCGGGGGGTACTATGGCTACACCTTC; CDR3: CASSFERGGGYYGYTF
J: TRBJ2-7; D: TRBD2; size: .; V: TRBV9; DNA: TGTGCCAGCAGCTCCGGGACTAGCGGGTTTGAGCAGTACTTC; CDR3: CASSSGTSGFEQYF
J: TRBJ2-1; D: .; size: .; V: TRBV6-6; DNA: TGTGCCAGCAGCCTTTACAATGAGCAGTTCTTC; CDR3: CASSLYNEQFF